This entry is about one TCR beta chain. Its target is not known. Deletions cut 8 bases from V and 2 bases from J, with 16 bases between. Germline assignment: CDR1 MNHEY and CDR2 SMNVEV (reference sequence). The CDR3 runs to 15 residues. The data originate from a study of OX40 agonist ivuxolimab in advanced cancers. Overall study: Prior anti-PD-1, anti-PD-L1 or anti-CTLA-4 therapy did not bar entry, and approximately 40% had some. There were three patients with partial responses, one having hepatocellular carcinoma and two cutaneous melanoma. Findings and limits, study-wide: Antigens targeted by the expanded peripheral T cells were not determined.

Sequenced by immunoSEQ multiplex PCR; TCRdb stores in-frame clones only, minus some. The sample lists tens of thousands of clones; roughly 91% were seen once. Autoimmune disease history or systemic immunosuppression barred patients. This chain uses TRBV27 with TRBJ2-4; a possible D gene is TRBD1 (6 bases). The clonotype comes from an adult with an advanced solid tumor such as melanoma, head and neck, liver or kidney cancer. The source was CD4+ or CD8+ T cells sorted from blood, collected in a trial of the OX40 agonist ivuxolimab. CDR3 in DNA: TGTGCCAGCGGCTACAGGGCTCCCTCCAAAAACATTCAGTACTTC. Translated, it gives CASGYRAPSKNIQYF.